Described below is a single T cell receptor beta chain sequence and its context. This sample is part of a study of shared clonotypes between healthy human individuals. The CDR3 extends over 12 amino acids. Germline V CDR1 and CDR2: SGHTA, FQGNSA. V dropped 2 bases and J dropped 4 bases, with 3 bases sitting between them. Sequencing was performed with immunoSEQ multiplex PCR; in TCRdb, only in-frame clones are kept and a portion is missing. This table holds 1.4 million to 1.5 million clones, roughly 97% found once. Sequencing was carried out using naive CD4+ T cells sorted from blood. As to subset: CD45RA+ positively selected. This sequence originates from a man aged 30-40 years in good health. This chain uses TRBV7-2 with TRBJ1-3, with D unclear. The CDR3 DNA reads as TGTGCCAGCAGCTTATCAGGAAACACCATATATTTT. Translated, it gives CASSLSGNTIYF.